The present T cell receptor beta chain was sequenced within a study of cytomegalovirus exposure and HLA in healthy donors. Germline trimming cut 6 bases from V and 6 bases from J; bases unmatched to any gene: 9. CDR3 length: 14 amino acids. Per the germline V gene, CDR1 is MNHNS and CDR2 is SASEGT. Amplification used 60 Vbeta primers and 13 Jbeta primers. Assay used: immunoSEQ multiplex PCR; TCRdb lists only in-frame clones, some missing. Seen here are more than 150,000 clones, 75% to 80% observed once, and the top ten hold approximately 6%. This chain connects TRBV6-1 to TRBJ2-7, with 9 bases aligning to TRBD1. The sequence came from a woman aged 30 to 39 in good health and CMV-seropositive. Sequencing was done on a sample of PBMCs. In nucleotides, the CDR3 is TGTGCCAGCAGCGTGGACAGGGGTCCTGGCGAGCAGTACTTC. Translated, it gives CASSVDRGPGEQYF.